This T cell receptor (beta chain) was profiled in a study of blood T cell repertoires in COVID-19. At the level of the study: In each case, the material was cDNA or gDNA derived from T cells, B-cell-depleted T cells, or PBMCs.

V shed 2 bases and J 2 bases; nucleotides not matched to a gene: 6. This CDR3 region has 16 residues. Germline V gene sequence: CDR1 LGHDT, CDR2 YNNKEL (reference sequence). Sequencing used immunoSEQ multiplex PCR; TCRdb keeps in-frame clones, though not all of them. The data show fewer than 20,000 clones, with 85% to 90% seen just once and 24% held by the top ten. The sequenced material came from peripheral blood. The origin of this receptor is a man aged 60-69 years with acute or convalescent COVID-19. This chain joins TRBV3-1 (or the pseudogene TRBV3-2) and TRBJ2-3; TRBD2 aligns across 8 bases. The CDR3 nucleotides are TGTGCCAGCAGCCAACTTGCGGGGGGACTCACAGATACGCAGTATTTT. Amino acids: CASSQLAGGLTDTQYF.